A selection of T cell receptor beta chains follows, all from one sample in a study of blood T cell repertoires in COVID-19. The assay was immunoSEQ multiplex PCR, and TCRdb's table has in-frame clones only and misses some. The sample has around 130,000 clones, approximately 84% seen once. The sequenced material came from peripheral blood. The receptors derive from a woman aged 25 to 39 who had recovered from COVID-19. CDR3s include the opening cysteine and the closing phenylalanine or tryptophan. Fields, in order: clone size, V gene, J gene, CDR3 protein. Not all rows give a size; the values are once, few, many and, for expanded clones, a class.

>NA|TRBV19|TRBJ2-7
CASSPSDLYEQYF
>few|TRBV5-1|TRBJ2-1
CASSLELAGVDEQFF
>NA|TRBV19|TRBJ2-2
CASRLTGSGELFF
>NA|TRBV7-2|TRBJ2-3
CASSSRLAGGQFADTQYF
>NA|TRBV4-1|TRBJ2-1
CASSQGTTSGGYNEQFF
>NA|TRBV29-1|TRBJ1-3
CSTRTGAGNTIYF
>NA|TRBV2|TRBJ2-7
CASRPGGYEQYF
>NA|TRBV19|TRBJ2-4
CASSIVEVPKNIQYF
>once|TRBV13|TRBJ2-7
CASSLGHTGLATYEQYF
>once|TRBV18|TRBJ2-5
CASSPGTGGETQYF
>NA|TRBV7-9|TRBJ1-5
CASSFSGQGANSNQPQHF
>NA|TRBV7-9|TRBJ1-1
CASSSWDIYTEAFF
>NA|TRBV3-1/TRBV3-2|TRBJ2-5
CASSQGRVAGQETQYF
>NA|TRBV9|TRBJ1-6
CASSVRQGENSPLHF
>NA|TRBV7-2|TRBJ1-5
CASSLSHGGPQHF
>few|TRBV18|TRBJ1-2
CASSSDGDNSRGYTF
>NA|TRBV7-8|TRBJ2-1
CASGERGPYNEQFF
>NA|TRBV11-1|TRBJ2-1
CASSSKGLAANNEQFF
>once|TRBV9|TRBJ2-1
CASSLSTAEQFF
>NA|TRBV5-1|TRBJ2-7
CASSLLGSRPSEQYF
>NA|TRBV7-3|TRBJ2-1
CASSLTRGVGGYNEQFF
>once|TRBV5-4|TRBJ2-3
CASSFQGGEREGSTDTQYF
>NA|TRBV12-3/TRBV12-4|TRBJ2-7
CASSSSSYEQYF